Here is one T cell receptor beta chain with its context. The junction does not match germline at one end; this may be a read error. This sample stems from a study of T cells in Graves' hyperthyroidism and ophthalmopathy. RNA transcripts yielded amplified TCR beta CDR3 regions. The TCR CDR3 was amplified in a first-round RT-PCR using the HTBI primer set. TCRdb recomputed calls from the multiplex PCR reads with MiXCR, one row per CDR3 protein. The table includes about 610,000 distinct CDR3 sequences, 15% to 20% detected once. The CDR3 length is 20 residues. Germline CDR1 MNHEY, CDR2 SMNVEV (reference sequence).

The source is a woman in her forties with Graves' ophthalmopathy. This chain joins TRBV27 and TRBJ2-6; TRBD1 matches at 10 bases. Source material: blood. CDR3 coding DNA: TGTGCCAGCAGTTCGACCACTCGGACAGGGGGATACTCTGGGGCCAGCGTCCTGACTTTC. Translation gives CASSSTTRTGGYSGASVLTF. Drawing the rest from reference TRBV27 and TRBJ2-6, the complete variable domain is EAQVTQNPRYLITVTGKKLTVTCSQNMNHEYMSWYRQDPGLGLRQIYYSMNVEVTDKGDVPEGYKVSRKEKRNFPLILESPSPNQTSLYFCASSSTTRTGGYSGASVLTFGAGSRLTVL.